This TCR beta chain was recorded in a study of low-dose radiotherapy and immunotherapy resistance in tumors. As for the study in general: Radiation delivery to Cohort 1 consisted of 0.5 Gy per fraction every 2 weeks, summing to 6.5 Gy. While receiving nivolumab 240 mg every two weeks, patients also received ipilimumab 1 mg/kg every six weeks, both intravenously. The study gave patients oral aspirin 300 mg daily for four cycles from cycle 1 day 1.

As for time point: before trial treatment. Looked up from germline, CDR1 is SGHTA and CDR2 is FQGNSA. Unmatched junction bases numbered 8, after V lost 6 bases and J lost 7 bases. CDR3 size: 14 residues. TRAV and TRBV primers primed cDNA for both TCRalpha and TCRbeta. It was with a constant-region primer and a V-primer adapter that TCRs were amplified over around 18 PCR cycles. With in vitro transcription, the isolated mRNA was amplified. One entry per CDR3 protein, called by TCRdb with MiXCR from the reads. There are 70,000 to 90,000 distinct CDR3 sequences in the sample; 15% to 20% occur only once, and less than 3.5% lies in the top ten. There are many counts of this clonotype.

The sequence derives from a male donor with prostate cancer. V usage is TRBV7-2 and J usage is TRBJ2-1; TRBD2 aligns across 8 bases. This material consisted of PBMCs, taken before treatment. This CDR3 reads CASRQGTRRNEQFF. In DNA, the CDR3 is TGTGCCAGCAGGCAGGGGACTAGAAGAAATGAGCAGTTCTTC.